Below are 22 T cell receptor beta chains sequenced from a single sample in a study of T cell changes during pregnancy in multiple sclerosis (dated by TCRdb to between 2018 and 2021). Library construction relied on the immunoSEQ multiplex PCR assay. TCRdb's version of the immuneACCESS table is confined to in-frame rearrangements and falls short of the full clone set. An unresolved V gene accounts for under half of the shortfall where checked; the remainder is of unknown origin. The sample table records more than 70,000 clones; approximately 92% of these occur just once. Around 2.3% of the sample is in the top ten clones. This specimen consisted of peripheral blood, obtained before pregnancy. These TCRs come from a female donor with multiple sclerosis, enrolled in a pregnancy study.

The chain combines TRBV10-3 with TRBJ2-1, with 13 nucleotides matching TRBD2. Germline V gene data show CDR1 as ENHRY and CDR2 as SYGVKD. CDR3 length: 18 residues. Trimming removed 3 bases from V and 6 bases from J; junction bases left unmatched: 11. The CDR3 loop reads CAISEALAGGPGGNEQFF. The CDR3 DNA follows: TGTGCCATCAGTGAAGCACTAGCGGGAGGGCCAGGGGGCAATGAGCAGTTCTTC.

This chain uses TRBV15 with TRBJ2-1; D is possibly TRBD2 (6 bases). The CDR3 is 16 amino acids. The germline V and J ends were trimmed by 3 bases and 7 bases, with 19 bases remaining between them. Germline CDR1 and CDR2: LNHNV and YYDKDF (reference sequence). The CDR3 sequence is CATSSPGRWRENEQFF. The CDR3 region has the DNA TGTGCCACCAGCAGTCCGGGACGCTGGAGGGAGAATGAGCAGTTCTTC.

The rearrangement links TRBV6-6 to TRBJ1-1; maybe TRBD1 (5 bases). Germline V CDR1 and CDR2: MNHNY, SVGAGI (reference sequence). This CDR3 contains 15 residues. V dropped 2 bases and J dropped 1 base, with 11 bases sitting between them. The CDR3 sequence is CASSYGGESNTEAFF. The CDR3 DNA reads TGTGCCAGCAGTTACGGGGGGGAATCGAACACTGAAGCTTTCTTT.

CDR3 sequence (DNA): TGTGCCAGCAGCTTGGCCCGGGACAGGGCTTACGAGCAGTACTTC. Translation gives CASSLARDRAYEQYF. The chain joins TRBV7-6 to TRBJ2-7; 9 bases line up with TRBD1. Per germline, CDR1 SGHVS and CDR2 FNYEAQ. This CDR3 contains 15 residues. With V trimmed by 3 bases and J by 4 bases, 7 bases remained unmatched.

The chain combines TRBV18 with TRBJ2-1; 8 bases agree with TRBD2. The germline CDR1 and CDR2 sequences are KGHSH and LQKENI. The CDR3 loop spans 15 amino acids. Trimming cost V 2 bases and J 7 bases; bases outside gene matches: 7. The CDR3 is CASSPTSGSRNEQFF. The CDR3 DNA sequence: TGTGCCAGCTCACCAACTAGCGGTTCTCGAAATGAGCAGTTCTTC. The full variable domain, in which reference TRBV18 and TRBJ2-1 provide the parts outside the CDR3, is NAGVMQNPRHLVRRRGQEARLRCSPMKGHSHVYWYRQLPEEGLKFMVYLQKENIIDESGMPKERFSAEFPKEGPSILRIQQVVRGDSAAYFCASSPTSGSRNEQFFGPGTRLTVL.

The chain is built from TRBV9 and TRBJ2-3; D possibly corresponds to TRBD1 (5 bases). The germline V gene encodes CDR1 SGDLS and CDR2 YYNGEE. V lost 0 bases to trimming and J lost 4 bases, with 9 bases between them. The CDR3 loop spans 14 amino acids. The CDR3 loop reads CASSVAGISDTQYF. DNA of the CDR3: TGTGCCAGCAGCGTAGCAGGGATCTCAGATACGCAGTATTTT.

This clone is a singleton in its sample. The chain employs TRBV4-1 and TRBJ2-1, with D tentatively TRBD1 (5 bases). The CDR3 has 17 amino acids. Germline CDR1 reads MGHRA; CDR2 reads YSYEKL. V was shortened by 1 base and J by 7 bases, with 20 bases between the two germline ends. CDR3 residues: CASSQVLGVGPRNEQFF. CDR3 DNA: TGCGCCAGCAGCCAAGTTTTAGGGGTTGGGCCCCGGAATGAGCAGTTCTTC.

The genes are TRBV6-6 and TRBJ2-1; 12 positions agree with TRBD2. The CDR3 length is 14 residues. V shed 2 bases, J shed 7 bases, and the junction held 0 bases outside the gene matches. Germline V gene data show CDR1 as MNHNY and CDR2 as SVGAGI (reference sequence). The CDR3 spells CASSYTSGRNEQFF. The CDR3 nucleotides read TGTGCCAGCAGTTACACTAGCGGGAGGAATGAGCAGTTCTTC.

This clone was observed once. V is TRBV7-8 and J is TRBJ2-5; the D is unclear. The CDR3 is 15 amino acids. CDR1 is SGHVS, CDR2 FQNEAQ, per germline. Trimming shortened V by 6 bases and J by 1 base, and 15 bases separated the two germline ends. The CDR3 DNA reads TGTGCCAGCAGTCAGAGGCGCGGAACCCAAGAGACCCAGTACTTC. This sequence encodes CASSQRRGTQETQYF.

The chain carries TRBV9 and TRBJ2-7; possibly TRBD1 for D (5 bases). V gave up 2 bases and J gave up 4 bases, with 19 bases separating them. This CDR3 spans 16 amino acids. Germline assignment: CDR1 SGDLS and CDR2 YYNGEE. The CDR3 here is CASSVYPSGIAYEQYF. CDR3 in DNA: TGTGCCAGCAGCGTCTACCCGTCAGGGATAGCATACGAGCAGTACTTC.

The chain has TRBV4-3 and TRBJ2-7; 15 bases are a match to TRBD2. The germline V gene encodes CDR1 LGHNA and CDR2 YSLEER. This CDR3 contains 14 residues. V gave up 4 bases and J gave up 6 bases; unmatched junction bases: 1. The CDR3 nucleotides are TGCGCCAGCAGCCCGGGACTAGCGGGAGGCGAGCAGTACTTC. It encodes CASSPGLAGGEQYF.

This chain links TRBV11-1 with TRBJ1-1; unclear D gene. Germline loops: CDR1 SGHAT, CDR2 FQDESV (reference sequence). The V end was cut by 1 base, the J end by 1 base, with 4 bases between. This CDR3 region has 13 residues. This CDR3 is CASSLGENTEAFF. CDR3 sequence (DNA): TGTGCCAGCAGCTTAGGAGAGAACACTGAAGCTTTCTTT.

This sequence joins TRBV7-9 and TRBJ2-1, with TRBD2 identical over 7 bases. The length of the CDR3 is 16 residues. The germline V gene has CDR1 SEHNR and CDR2 FQNEAQ (reference sequence). V was clipped by 2 bases and J by 4 bases; unmatched bases: 8. CDR3 loop: CASSLYGGRGYNEQFF. For the CDR3, the DNA is TGTGCCAGCAGCTTATACGGCGGGAGAGGGTACAATGAGCAGTTCTTC.

The rearrangement joins TRBV7-2 to TRBJ1-3; D gene unclear. Germline V lookup: CDR1 SGHTA, CDR2 FQGNSA. The V gene lost 6 bases and the J gene lost 0 bases, with 15 bases spanning the gap. CDR3 length equals 16 residues. The CDR3 region is CASRPPAASSGNTIYF. The CDR3 DNA is TGTGCCAGCAGACCTCCTGCGGCTAGCTCTGGAAACACCATATATTTT.

The rearrangement uses TRBV7-3 and TRBJ2-7; TRBD1 is a possible D gene (6 bases). The germline V and J ends were trimmed by 7 bases and 0 bases, with 25 bases remaining between them. Per the germline V gene, CDR1 is SGHTA and CDR2 is FQGTGA. The CDR3 length is 18 residues. The DNA of the CDR3 is TGTGCCAGCAACAGACCGGACCGGGACACCTCTTACTCCTACGAGCAGTACTTC. Translated: CASNRPDRDTSYSYEQYF.

V and J are TRBV4-1 and TRBJ1-2, with 7 positions matching TRBD1. Germline V gene lookup returns CDR1 MGHRA and CDR2 YSYEKL. V lost 4 bases, J lost 2 bases, and 10 bases stayed unmatched. The CDR3 consists of 16 residues. The CDR3 DNA reads TGCGCCAGCAGCCCAAGTGGTAGGGGGCCCAACTATGGCTACACCTTC. It encodes CASSPSGRGPNYGYTF.

DNA for the CDR3: TGTGCCAGCAGTGGGCCGGGGGCGGGAGAAGCTTTAGGTGAGCAGTTCTTC. Its translation is CASSGPGAGEALGEQFF. V gene TRBV2 combines with J gene TRBJ2-1; possible D gene TRBD2, 7 bases. V was pared by 4 bases and J by 9 bases, with 25 bases between. In germline, CDR1 is SNHLY, CDR2 FYNNEI. CDR3 length: 17 residues.

The V gene is TRBV7-9, the J gene TRBJ2-3; D is unresolved. Between the trimmed V and J ends, which lost 3 bases and 0 bases, there was a span of 4 bases. The CDR3 runs to 13 residues. Germline CDR1 reads SEHNR; CDR2 reads FQNEAQ (reference sequence). This CDR3 reads CASSFPSTDTQYF. The DNA for the CDR3 is TGTGCCAGCAGCTTCCCTAGCACAGATACGCAGTATTTT.

The chain recombines TRBV6-5 with TRBJ1-5, with 7 bases aligning to TRBD1. Per germline, CDR1 MNHEY and CDR2 SVGAGI. This CDR3 is built from 14 residues. V lost 5 bases to trimming and J lost 4 bases; unmatched junction nucleotides: 5. The CDR3, as DNA: TGTGCCAGCAGTCAACGACAGGGAAATCAGCCCCAGCATTTT. It encodes CASSQRQGNQPQHF.

V usage is TRBV7-2 and J usage is TRBJ2-5, with 14 bases lining up with TRBD2. The CDR3 contains 18 residues. J was trimmed by 5 bases and V by 5 bases; bases with no gene match: 13. CDR1 and CDR2 (germline): SGHTA, FQGNSA. The CDR3 DNA reads as TGTGCCAGCAGCCCCCTCCCCCGACTAGCGGGAGGGCCGGAGACCCAGTACTTC. This codes for CASSPLPRLAGGPETQYF.

This chain connects TRBV5-6 to TRBJ1-2; D unclear. CDR3 length equals 15 residues. The ends were cut back, 0 bases at V and 3 bases at J, with 12 bases in the middle. Germline V gives CDR1 SGHDT, CDR2 YYEEEE. CDR3 sequence: CASSLVDWEDYGYTF. CDR3 nucleotides: TGTGCCAGCAGCTTGGTCGACTGGGAGGACTATGGCTACACCTTC.

The genes are TRBV5-1 and TRBJ2-5; possibly TRBD1 for D (6 bases). Germline assignment: CDR1 SGHRS and CDR2 YFSETQ. The CDR3 covers 15 residues. Trimming removed 4 bases at V and 2 bases at J, with 15 bases between. CDR3 DNA sequence: TGCGCCAGCAGCAGGAGACAAGGGGGACAAGAGACCCAGTACTTC. Amino acids: CASSRRQGGQETQYF.